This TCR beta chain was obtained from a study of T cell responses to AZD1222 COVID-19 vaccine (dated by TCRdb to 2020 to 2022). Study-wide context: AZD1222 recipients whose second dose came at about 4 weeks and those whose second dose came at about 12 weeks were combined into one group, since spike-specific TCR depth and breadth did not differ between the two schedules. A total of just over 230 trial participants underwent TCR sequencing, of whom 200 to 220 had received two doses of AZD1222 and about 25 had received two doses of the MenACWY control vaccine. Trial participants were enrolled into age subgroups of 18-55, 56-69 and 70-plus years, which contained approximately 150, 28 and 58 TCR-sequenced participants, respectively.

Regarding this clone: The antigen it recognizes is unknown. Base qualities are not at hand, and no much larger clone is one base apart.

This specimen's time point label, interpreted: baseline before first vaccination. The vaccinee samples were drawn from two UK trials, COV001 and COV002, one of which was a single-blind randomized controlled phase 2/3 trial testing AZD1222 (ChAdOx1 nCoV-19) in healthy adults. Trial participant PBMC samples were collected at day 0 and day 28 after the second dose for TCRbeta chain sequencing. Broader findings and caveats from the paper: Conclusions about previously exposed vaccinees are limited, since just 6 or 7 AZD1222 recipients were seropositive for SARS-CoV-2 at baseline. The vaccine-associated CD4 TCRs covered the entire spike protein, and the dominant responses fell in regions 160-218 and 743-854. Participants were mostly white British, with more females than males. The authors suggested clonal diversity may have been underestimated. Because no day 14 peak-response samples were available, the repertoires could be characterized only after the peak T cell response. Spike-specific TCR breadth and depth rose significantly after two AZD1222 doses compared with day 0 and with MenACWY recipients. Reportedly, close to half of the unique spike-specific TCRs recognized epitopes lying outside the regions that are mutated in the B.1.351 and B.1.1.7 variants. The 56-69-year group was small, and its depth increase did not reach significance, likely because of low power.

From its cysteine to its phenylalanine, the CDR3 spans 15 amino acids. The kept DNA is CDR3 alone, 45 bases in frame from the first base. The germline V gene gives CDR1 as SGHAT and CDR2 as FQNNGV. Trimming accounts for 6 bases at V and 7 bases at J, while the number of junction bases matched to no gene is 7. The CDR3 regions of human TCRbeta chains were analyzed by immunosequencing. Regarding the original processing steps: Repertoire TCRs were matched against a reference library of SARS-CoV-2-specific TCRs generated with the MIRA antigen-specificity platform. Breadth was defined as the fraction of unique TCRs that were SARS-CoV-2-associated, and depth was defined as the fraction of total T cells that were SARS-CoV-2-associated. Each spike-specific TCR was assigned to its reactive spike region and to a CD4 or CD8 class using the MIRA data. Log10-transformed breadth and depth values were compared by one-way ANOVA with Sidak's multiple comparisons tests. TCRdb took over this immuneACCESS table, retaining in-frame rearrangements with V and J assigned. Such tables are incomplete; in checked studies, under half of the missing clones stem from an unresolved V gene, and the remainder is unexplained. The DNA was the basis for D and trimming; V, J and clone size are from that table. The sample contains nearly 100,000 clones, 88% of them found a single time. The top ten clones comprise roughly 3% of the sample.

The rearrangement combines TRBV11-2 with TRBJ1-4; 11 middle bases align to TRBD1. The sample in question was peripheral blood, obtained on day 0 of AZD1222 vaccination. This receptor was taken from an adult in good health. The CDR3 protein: CASRHGQGAPEKLFF. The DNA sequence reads TGTGCCAGCAGACACGGACAGGGGGCGCCTGAAAAACTGTTTTTT.